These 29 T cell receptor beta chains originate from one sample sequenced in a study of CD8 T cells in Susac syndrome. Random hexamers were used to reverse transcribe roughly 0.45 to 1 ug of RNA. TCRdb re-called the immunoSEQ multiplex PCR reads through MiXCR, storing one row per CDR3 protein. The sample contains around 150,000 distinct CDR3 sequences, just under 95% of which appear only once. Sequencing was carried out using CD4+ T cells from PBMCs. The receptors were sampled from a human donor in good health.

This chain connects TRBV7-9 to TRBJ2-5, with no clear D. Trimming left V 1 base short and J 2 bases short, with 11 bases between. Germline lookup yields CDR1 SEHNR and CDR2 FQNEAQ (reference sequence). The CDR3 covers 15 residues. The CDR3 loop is CASSLGSVRQETQYF. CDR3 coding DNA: TGTGCCAGCAGCTTAGGGTCCGTAAGGCAAGAGACCCAGTACTTC. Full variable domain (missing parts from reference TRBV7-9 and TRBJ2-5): DTGVSQNPRHKITKRGQNVTFRCDPISEHNRLYWYRQTLGQGPEFLTYFQNEAQLEKSRLLSDRFSAERPKGSFSTLEIQRTEQGDSAMYLCASSLGSVRQETQYFGPGTRLLVL.

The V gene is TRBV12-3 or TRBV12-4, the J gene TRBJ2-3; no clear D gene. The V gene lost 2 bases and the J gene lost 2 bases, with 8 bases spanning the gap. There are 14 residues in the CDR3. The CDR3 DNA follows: TGTGCCAGCAGTTTACATGGGAACACAGATACGCAGTATTTT. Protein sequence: CASSLHGNTDTQYF.

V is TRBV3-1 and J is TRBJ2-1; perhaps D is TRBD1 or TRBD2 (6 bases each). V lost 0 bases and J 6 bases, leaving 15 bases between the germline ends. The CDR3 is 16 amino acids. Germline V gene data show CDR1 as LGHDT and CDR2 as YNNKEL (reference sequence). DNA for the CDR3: TGTGCCAGCAGCCAAGATTCGTGGGGGGCCGGCAATGAGCAGTTCTTC. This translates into CASSQDSWGAGNEQFF.

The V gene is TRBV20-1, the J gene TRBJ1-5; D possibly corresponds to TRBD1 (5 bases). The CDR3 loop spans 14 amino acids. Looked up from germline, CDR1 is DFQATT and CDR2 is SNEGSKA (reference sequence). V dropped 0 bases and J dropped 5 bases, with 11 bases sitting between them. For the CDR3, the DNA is TGCAGTGCTAGAGATCTGGCAGGGCATCAGCCCCAGCATTTT. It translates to CSARDLAGHQPQHF.

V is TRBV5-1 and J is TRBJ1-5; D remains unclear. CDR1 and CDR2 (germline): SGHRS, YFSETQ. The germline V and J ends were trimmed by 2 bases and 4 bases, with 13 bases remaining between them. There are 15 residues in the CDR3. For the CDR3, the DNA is TGCGCCAGCAGCTTCTCCCTGCCCCCGAATCAGCCCCAGCATTTT. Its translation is CASSFSLPPNQPQHF.

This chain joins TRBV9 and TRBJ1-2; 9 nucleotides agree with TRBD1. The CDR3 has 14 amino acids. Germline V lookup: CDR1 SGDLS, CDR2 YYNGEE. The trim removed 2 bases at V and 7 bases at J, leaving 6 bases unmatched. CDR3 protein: CASSVAQGATGYTF. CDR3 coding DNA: TGTGCCAGCAGCGTCGCACAGGGGGCGACTGGCTACACCTTC.

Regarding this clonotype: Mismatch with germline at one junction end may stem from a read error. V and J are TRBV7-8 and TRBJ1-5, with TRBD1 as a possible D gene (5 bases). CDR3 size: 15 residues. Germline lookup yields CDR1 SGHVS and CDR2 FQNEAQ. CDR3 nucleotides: TGTGCCAGCAGACCCAGGGTGTCTAGCGATCAGCCCCAGCATTTT. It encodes CASRPRVSSDQPQHF.

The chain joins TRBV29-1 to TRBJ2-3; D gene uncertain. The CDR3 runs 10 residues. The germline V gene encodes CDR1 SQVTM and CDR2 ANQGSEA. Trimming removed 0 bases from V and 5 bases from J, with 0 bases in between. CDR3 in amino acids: CSVEEDTQYF. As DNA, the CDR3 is TGCAGCGTTGAAGAAGATACGCAGTATTTT.

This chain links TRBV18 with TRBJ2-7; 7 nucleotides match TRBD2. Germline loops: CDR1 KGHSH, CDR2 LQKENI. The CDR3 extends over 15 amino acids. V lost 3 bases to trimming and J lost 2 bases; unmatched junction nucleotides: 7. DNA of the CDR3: TGTGCCAGCTCACCTGGGGGAGGGGAGACCTACGAGCAGTACTTC. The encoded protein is CASSPGGGETYEQYF.

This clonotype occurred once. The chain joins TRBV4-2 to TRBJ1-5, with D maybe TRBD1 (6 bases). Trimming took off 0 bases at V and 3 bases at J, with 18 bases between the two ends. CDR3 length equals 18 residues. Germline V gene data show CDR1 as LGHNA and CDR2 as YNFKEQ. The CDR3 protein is CASSQDVGGDLFNQPQHF. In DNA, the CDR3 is TGTGCCAGCAGCCAAGATGTAGGGGGTGATCTGTTCAATCAGCCCCAGCATTTT.

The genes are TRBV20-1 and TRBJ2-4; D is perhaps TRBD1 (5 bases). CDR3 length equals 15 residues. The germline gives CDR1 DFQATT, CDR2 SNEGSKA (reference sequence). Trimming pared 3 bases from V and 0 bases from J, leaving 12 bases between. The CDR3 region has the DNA TGCAGTGCTAGCGGCAGGGCCGGAGCCAAAAACATTCAGTACTTC. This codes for CSASGRAGAKNIQYF.

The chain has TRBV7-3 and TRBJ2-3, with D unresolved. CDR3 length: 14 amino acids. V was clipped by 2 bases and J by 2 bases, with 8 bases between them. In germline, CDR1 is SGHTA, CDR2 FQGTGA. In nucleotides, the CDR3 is TGTGCCAGCAGCTTAGTTAGGGACACAGATACGCAGTATTTT. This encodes CASSLVRDTDTQYF.

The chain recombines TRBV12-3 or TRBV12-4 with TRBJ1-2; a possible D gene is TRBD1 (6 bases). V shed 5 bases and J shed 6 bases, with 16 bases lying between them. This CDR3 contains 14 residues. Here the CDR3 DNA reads TGTGCCAGCAGTCCCTCACGCGGGGGCAATGGCTACACCTTC. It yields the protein CASSPSRGGNGYTF.

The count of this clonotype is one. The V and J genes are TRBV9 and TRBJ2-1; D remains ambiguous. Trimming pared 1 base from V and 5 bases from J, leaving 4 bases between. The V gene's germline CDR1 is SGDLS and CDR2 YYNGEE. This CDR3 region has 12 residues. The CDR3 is CASSVNDNEQFF. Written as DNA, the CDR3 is TGTGCCAGCAGCGTAAATGACAATGAGCAGTTCTTC.

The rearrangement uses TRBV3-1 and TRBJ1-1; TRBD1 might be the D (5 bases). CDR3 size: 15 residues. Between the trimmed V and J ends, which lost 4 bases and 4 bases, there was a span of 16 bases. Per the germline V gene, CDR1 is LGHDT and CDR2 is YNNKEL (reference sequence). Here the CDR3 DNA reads TGTGCCAGCAGCCTCATGTCCGGGACGACCACTGAAGCTTTCTTT. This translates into CASSLMSGTTTEAFF.

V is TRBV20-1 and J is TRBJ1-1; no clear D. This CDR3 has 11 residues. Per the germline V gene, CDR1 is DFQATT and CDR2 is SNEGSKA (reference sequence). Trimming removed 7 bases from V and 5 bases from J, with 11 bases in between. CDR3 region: CSVQRGTEAFF. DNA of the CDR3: TGCAGTGTTCAGCGGGGAACTGAAGCTTTCTTT.

The CDR3 sequence is CASSLGSFGSLSETQYF. The CDR3 DNA reads as TGCGCCAGCAGCTTGGGCAGTTTTGGTAGTCTATCGGAGACCCAGTACTTC. The J gene is TRBJ2-5, the V gene TRBV5-1; no firm D call. Germline V CDR1 and CDR2: SGHRS, YFSETQ. V was clipped by 0 bases and J by 5 bases, with 20 bases between them. The CDR3 loop spans 17 amino acids. The variable domain in full, completed from reference TRBV5-1 and TRBJ2-5, reads KAGVTQTPRYLIKTRGQQVTLSCSPISGHRSVSWYQQTPGQGLQFLFEYFSETQRNKGNFPGRFSGRQFSNSRSEMNVSTLELGDSALYLCASSLGSFGSLSETQYFGPGTRLLVL.

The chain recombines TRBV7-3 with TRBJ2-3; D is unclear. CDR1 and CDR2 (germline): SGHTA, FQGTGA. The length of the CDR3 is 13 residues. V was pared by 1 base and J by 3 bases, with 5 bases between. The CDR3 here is CASSLRPTDTQYF. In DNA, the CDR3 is TGTGCCAGCAGCTTAAGGCCGACAGATACGCAGTATTTT.

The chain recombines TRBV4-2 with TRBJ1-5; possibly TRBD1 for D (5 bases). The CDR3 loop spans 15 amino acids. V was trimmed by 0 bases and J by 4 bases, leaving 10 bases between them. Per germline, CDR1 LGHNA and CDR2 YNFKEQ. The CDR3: CASSQDYRKNQPQHF. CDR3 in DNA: TGTGCCAGCAGCCAAGACTACAGGAAAAATCAGCCCCAGCATTTT.

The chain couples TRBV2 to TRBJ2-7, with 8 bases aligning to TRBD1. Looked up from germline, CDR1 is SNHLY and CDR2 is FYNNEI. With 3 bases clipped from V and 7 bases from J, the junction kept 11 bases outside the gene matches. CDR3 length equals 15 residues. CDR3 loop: CASSESGRGPEEQYF. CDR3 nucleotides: TGTGCCAGCAGTGAGTCTGGCAGGGGGCCCGAGGAGCAGTACTTC.

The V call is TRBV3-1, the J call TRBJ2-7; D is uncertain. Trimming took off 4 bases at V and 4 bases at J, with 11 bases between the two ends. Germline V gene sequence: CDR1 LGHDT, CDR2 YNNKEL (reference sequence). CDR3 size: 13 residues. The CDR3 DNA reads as TGTGCCAGCAGCCCTGATCCCCCTTACGAGCAGTACTTC. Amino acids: CASSPDPPYEQYF.

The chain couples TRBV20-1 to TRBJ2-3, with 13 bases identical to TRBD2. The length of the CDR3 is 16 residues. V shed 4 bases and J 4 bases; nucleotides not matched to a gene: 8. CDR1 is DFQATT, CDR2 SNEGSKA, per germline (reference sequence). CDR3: CSAKTSGGAEADTQYF. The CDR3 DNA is TGCAGTGCTAAAACTAGCGGGGGGGCTGAGGCAGATACGCAGTATTTT.

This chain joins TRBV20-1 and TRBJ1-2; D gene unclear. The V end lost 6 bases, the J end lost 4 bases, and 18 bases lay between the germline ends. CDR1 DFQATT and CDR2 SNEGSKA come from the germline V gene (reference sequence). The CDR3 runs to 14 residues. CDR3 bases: TGCAGTGCCGTTACCCCGACCCCGGGCTATGGCTACACCTTC. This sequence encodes CSAVTPTPGYGYTF.

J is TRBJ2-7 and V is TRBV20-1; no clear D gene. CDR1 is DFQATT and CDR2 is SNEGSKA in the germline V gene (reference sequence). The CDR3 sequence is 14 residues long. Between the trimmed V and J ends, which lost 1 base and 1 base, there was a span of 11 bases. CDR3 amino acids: CSARGSALSYEQYF. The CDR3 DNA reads TGCAGTGCTAGAGGGTCAGCCCTTTCCTACGAGCAGTACTTC.

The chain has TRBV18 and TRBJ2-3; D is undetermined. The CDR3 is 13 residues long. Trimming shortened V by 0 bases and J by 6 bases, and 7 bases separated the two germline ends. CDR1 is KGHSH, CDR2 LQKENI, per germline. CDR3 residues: CASSPPWGDTQYF. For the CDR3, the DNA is TGTGCCAGCTCACCACCGTGGGGTGATACGCAGTATTTT. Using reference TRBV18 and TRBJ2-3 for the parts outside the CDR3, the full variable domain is NAGVMQNPRHLVRRRGQEARLRCSPMKGHSHVYWYRQLPEEGLKFMVYLQKENIIDESGMPKERFSAEFPKEGPSILRIQQVVRGDSAAYFCASSPPWGDTQYFGPGTRLTVL.

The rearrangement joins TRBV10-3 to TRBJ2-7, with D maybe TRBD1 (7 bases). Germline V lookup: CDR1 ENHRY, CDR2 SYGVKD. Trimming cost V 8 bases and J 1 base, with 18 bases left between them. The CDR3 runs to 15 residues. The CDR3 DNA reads TGTGCCATCTCGCGGGCAGGGGGAGGATCCTACGAGCAGTACTTC. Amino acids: CAISRAGGGSYEQYF.

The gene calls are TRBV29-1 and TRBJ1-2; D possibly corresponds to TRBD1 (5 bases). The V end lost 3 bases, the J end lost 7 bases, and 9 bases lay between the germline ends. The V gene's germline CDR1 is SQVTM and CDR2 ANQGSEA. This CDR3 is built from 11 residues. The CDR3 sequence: CSVDGGFGYTF. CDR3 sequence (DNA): TGCAGCGTTGATGGGGGTTTTGGCTACACCTTC.

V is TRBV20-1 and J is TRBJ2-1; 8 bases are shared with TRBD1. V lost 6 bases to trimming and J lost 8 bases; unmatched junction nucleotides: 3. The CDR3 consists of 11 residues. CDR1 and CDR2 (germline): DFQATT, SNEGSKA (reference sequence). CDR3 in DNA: TGCAGTGCCTGGACAGGGTATGAGCAGTTCTTC. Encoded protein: CSAWTGYEQFF.

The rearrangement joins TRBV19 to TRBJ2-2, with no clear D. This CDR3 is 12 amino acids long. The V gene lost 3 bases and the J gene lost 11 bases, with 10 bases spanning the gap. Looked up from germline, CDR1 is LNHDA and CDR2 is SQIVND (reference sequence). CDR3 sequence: CASSIPPSELFF. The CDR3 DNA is TGTGCCAGTAGTATCCCGCCCTCAGAGCTGTTTTTT.